One sample yielded the 8 T cell receptor beta chains listed below, sequenced in a study of shared clonotypes between healthy human individuals. Measured with immunoSEQ multiplex PCR; TCRdb has only the in-frame clones, and not every one. The sample includes roughly 2.6 million clones, around nine tenths of them seen just once. Sequencing was carried out using naive CD4+ T cells sorted from blood. The sample's subset: CD45RA+ positively selected. All receptors come from a man aged 18 to 29 in good health.

The V call is TRBV6-1, the J call TRBJ2-3, with TRBD1 matching over 11 bases. The length of the CDR3 is 15 residues. Trimming removed 6 bases from V and 4 bases from J; junction bases left unmatched: 6. The germline V gene has CDR1 MNHNS and CDR2 SASEGT. The CDR3: CASRTGQGAPDTQYF. CDR3 nucleotides: TGTGCCAGCAGGACCGGACAGGGGGCCCCAGATACGCAGTATTTT.

The chain combines TRBV5-1 with TRBJ1-2; no firm D call. This CDR3 has 14 residues. The germline V gene encodes CDR1 SGHRS and CDR2 YFSETQ. Trimming took off 4 bases at V and 7 bases at J, with 17 bases between the two ends. In nucleotides, the CDR3 is TGCGCCAGCAGCGCTGGACCGACGTCTAGTGGCTACACCTTC. Protein: CASSAGPTSSGYTF.

Comment on this clone: The same CDR3 can be traced to other DNA sequences in this sample. This chain links TRBV27 with TRBJ2-6; D call uncertain. This CDR3 region has 13 residues. Germline CDR1 and CDR2: MNHEY and SMNVEV (reference sequence). V was pared by 8 bases and J by 0 bases, with 5 bases between. As DNA, the CDR3 is TGTGCCAGCGGGTACTCTGGGGCCAACGTCCTGACTTTC. Protein: CASGYSGANVLTF.

The chain carries TRBV7-9 and TRBJ2-3; no definite D call. The CDR3 is 17 amino acids. The germline gives CDR1 SEHNR, CDR2 FQNEAQ (reference sequence). V was trimmed by 0 bases and J by 0 bases, leaving 13 bases between them. CDR3 amino acids: CASSLALTGSSTDTQYF. The CDR3, as DNA: TGTGCCAGCAGCTTAGCGCTAACGGGTTCTAGCACAGATACGCAGTATTTT.

Regarding this clone: This specimen includes other DNA sequences encoding the same CDR3. The chain couples TRBV2 to TRBJ2-7; 8 positions agree with TRBD1. Germline V CDR1 and CDR2: SNHLY, FYNNEI. V gave up 5 bases and J gave up 1 base; unmatched junction bases: 1. The CDR3 sequence is 13 residues long. This CDR3 is CASSRQGSYEQYF. The DNA for the CDR3 is TGTGCCAGCAGTCGACAGGGGTCCTACGAGCAGTACTTC. Full variable domain (remainder filled in from reference TRBV2 and TRBJ2-7): EPEVTQTPSHQVTQMGQEVILRCVPISNHLYFYWYRQILGQKVEFLVSFYNNEISEKSEIFDDQFSVERPDGSNFTLKIRSTKLEDSAMYFCASSRQGSYEQYFGPGTRLTVT.

The chain links TRBV5-1 to TRBJ2-1, with a possible D match to TRBD1 (5 bases). CDR3 length: 13 residues. Germline V gene sequence: CDR1 SGHRS, CDR2 YFSETQ. V was trimmed by 5 bases and J by 5 bases, leaving 11 bases between them. CDR3 DNA sequence: TGCGCCAGCAGTTCGGACAATCACAATGAGCAGTTCTTC. Its protein product is CASSSDNHNEQFF.

The rearrangement uses TRBV2 and TRBJ2-3; D gene uncertain. The germline V and J ends were trimmed by 3 bases and 5 bases, with 9 bases remaining between them. CDR1 is SNHLY and CDR2 is FYNNEI in the germline V gene. The CDR3 sequence is 13 residues long. The CDR3 DNA follows: TGTGCCAGCAGTGAGCTAGTGTTAGATACGCAGTATTTT. It specifies CASSELVLDTQYF.

The rearrangement joins TRBV11-2 to TRBJ1-2; 10 bases map to TRBD1. Germline V lookup: CDR1 SGHAT, CDR2 FQNNGV. The CDR3 contains 17 residues. The J segment lost 5 bases and the V segment lost 5 bases, leaving 14 bases of the junction unmatched. The CDR3 sequence is CASSPIPGQGTAYGYTF. Written as DNA, the CDR3 is TGTGCCAGCAGCCCCATCCCGGGACAGGGGACGGCTTATGGCTACACCTTC.